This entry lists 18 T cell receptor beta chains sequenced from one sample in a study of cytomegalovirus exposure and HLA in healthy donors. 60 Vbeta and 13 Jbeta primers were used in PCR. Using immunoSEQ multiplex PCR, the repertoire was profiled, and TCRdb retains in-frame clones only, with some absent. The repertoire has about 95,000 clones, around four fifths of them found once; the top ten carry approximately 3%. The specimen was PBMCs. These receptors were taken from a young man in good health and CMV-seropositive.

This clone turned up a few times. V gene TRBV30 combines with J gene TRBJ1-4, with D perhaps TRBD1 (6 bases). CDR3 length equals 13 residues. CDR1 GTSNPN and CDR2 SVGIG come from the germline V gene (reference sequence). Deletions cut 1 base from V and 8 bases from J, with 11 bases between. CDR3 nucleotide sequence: TGTGCCTGGAGTGCACAGGGCAACGAAAAACTGTTTTTT. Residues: CAWSAQGNEKLFF. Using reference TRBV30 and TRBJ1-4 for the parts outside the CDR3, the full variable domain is SQTIHQWPATLVQPVGSPLSLECTVEGTSNPNLYWYRQAAGRGLQLLFYSVGIGQISSEVPQNLSASRPQDRQFILSSKKLLLSDSGFYLCAWSAQGNEKLFFGSGTQLSVL.

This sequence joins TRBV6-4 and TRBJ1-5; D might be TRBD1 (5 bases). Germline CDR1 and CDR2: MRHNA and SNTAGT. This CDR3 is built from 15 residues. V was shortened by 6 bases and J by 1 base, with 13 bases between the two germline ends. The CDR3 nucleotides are TGTGCCAGCAGCCGCGATGGGGGGAGCAATCAGCCCCAGCATTTT. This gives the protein CASSRDGGSNQPQHF.

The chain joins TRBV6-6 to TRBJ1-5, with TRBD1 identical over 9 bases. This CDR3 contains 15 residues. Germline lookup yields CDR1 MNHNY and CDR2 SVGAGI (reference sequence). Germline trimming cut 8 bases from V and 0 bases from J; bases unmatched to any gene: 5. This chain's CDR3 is CASARDRDSNQPQHF. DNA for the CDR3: TGTGCCAGCGCCCGGGACAGGGATAGCAATCAGCCCCAGCATTTT.

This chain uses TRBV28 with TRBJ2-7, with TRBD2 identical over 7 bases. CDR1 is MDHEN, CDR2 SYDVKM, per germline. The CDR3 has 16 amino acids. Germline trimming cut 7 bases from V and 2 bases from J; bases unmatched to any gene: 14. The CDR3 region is CASTAWGGSGTYEQYF. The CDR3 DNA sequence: TGTGCCAGCACCGCGTGGGGGGGGAGCGGCACCTACGAGCAGTACTTC.

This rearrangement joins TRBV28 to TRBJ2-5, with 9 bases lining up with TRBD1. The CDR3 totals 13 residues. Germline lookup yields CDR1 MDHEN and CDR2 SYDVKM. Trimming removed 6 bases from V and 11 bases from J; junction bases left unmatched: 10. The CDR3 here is CASRDRGLGEQYF. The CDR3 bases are TGTGCCAGCAGGGACAGGGGCCTCGGGGAGCAGTACTTC.

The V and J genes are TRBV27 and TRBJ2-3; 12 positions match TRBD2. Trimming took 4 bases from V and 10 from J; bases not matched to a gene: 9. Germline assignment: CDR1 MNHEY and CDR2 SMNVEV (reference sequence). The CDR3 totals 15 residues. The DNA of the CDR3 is TGTGCCAGCAGTTCTAAGACTAGCGGGAGAGTCGCGCAGTATTTT. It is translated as CASSSKTSGRVAQYF.

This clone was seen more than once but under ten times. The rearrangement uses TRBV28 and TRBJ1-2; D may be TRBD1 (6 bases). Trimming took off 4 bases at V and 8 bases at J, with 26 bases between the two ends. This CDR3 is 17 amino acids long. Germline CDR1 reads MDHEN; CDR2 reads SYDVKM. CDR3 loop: CASSSVPGTTDFSGYTF. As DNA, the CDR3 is TGTGCCAGCAGTTCCGTTCCCGGGACAACAGATTTCTCAGGCTACACCTTC.

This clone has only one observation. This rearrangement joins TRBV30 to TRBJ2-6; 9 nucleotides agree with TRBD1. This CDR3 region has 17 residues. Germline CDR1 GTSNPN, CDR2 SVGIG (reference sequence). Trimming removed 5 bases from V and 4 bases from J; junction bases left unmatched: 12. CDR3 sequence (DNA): TGTGCCTGGTACCAACGGACAGGGGATTCCGGGGCCAACGTCCTGACTTTC. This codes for CAWYQRTGDSGANVLTF. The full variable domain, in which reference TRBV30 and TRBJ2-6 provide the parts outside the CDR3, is SQTIHQWPATLVQPVGSPLSLECTVEGTSNPNLYWYRQAAGRGLQLLFYSVGIGQISSEVPQNLSASRPQDRQFILSSKKLLLSDSGFYLCAWYQRTGDSGANVLTFGAGSRLTVL.

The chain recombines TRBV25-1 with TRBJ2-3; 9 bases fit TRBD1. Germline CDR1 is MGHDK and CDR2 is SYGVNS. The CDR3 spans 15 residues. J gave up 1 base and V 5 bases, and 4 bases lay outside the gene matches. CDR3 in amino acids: CASSPRQGGTDTQYF. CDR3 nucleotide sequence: TGTGCCAGCAGTCCGCGACAGGGGGGCACAGATACGCAGTATTTT.

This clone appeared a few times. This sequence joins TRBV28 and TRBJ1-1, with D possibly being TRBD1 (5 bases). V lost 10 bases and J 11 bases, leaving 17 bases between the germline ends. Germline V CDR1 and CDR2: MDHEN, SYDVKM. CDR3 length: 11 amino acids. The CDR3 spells CATTLGVRAFF. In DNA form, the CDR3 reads TGTGCCACCACCTTAGGGGTACGCGCTTTCTTT.

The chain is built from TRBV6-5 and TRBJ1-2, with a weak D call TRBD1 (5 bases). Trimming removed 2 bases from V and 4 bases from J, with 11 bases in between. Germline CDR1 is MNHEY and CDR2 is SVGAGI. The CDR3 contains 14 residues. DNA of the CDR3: TGTGCCAGCAGTTACAGGGAGGGGCTCTATGGCTACACCTTC. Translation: CASSYREGLYGYTF.

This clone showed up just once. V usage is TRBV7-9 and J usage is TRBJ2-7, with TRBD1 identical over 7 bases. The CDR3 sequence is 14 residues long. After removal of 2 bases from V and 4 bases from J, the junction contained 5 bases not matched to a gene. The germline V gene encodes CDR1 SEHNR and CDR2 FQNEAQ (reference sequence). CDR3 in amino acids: CASSLSQGFYEQYF. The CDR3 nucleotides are TGTGCCAGCAGCTTATCACAGGGGTTTTACGAGCAGTACTTC.

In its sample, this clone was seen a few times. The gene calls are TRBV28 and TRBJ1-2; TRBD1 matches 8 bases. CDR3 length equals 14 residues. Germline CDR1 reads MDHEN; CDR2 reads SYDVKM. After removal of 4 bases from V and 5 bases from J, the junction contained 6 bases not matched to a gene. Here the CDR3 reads CASSYGQGKYGYTF. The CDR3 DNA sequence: TGTGCCAGCAGTTATGGACAGGGAAAGTATGGCTACACCTTC.

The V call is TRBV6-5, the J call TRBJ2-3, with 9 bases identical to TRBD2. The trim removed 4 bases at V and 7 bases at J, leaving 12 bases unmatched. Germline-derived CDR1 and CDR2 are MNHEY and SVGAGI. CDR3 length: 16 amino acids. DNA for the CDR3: TGTGCCAGCAGTTTGGCCCCGGGACTAGCAGGCAATACGCAGTATTTT. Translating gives CASSLAPGLAGNTQYF.

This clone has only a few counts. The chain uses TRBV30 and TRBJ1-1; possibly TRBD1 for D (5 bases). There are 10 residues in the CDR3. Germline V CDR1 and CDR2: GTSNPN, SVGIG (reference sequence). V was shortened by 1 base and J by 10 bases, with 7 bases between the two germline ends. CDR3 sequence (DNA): TGTGCCTGGAGTGGGGGGGTAGCTTTCTTT. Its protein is CAWSGGVAFF.

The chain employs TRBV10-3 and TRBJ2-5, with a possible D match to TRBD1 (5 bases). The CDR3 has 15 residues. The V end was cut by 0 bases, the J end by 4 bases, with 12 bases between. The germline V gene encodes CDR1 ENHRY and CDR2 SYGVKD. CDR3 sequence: CAISESPTTGETQYF. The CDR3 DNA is TGTGCCATCAGTGAGTCGCCGACAACAGGAGAGACCCAGTACTTC.

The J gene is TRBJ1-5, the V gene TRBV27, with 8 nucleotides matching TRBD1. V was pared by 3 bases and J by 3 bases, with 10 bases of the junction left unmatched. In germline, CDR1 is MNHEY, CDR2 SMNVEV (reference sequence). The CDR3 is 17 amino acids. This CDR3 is CASSLRLTGASNQPQHF. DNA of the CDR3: TGTGCCAGCAGTTTGAGGCTGACAGGGGCTTCCAATCAGCCCCAGCATTTT.

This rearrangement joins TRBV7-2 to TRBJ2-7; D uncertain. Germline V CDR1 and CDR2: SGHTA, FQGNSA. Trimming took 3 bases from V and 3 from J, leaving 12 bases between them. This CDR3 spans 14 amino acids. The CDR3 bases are TGTGCCAGCAGCTTGCAACACCCTGTCTACGAGCAGTACTTC. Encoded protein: CASSLQHPVYEQYF.